This TCR beta chain is drawn from a study of blood T cell repertoires in COVID-19. In the study overall: The United States, Italy and Spain were the sources of the acute and convalescent COVID-19 samples.

In the authors' workflow: How many nucleated cells were present was estimated from reference gene primer amplification. Assay used: immunoSEQ multiplex PCR; TCRdb lists only in-frame clones, some missing. Clonal size and the V and J genes are those of that table, whereas D and trimming came from the DNA. Of 200,000 or so clones listed, roughly 88% are singletons. CDR3 length: 14 residues. The germline CDR1 and CDR2 sequences are SGHAT and FQNNGV. Trimming took 5 bases from V and 1 from J; bases not matched to a gene: 4. Sequencing was carried out using peripheral blood. The TCR originated in a middle-aged man who had recovered from COVID-19. The rearrangement uses TRBV11-2 and TRBJ2-5; 7 bases line up with TRBD1. The CDR3 DNA sequence: TGTGCCAGCAGCGCCCGGGACAGCCAAGAGACCCAGTACTTC. Amino acids: CASSARDSQETQYF.